Given below is one T cell receptor beta chain in context. The sample originates from a study of blood T cell repertoires in COVID-19. Study context: The study drew acute and convalescent COVID-19 samples from the United States, Italy and Spain. Sample material is recorded as cDNA or gDNA derived from T cells, B-cell-depleted T cells, or PBMCs.

Germline V gene data show CDR1 as LGHNA and CDR2 as YSLEER. V was clipped by 2 bases and J by 6 bases; unmatched bases: 13. The CDR3 is 17 amino acids. In the study's own analysis: Reference gene primer amplification in the assay estimated nucleated cell counts. Only in-frame clones appear in the TCRdb table, and some are missing; sequencing was by immunoSEQ multiplex PCR. That table gives V, J and clone size, and the DNA gave D and trimming. Here the sample spans about 61,000 clones, around 77% being singletons. The TCR was taken from a man older than 75 with active or convalescent COVID-19. V gene TRBV4-3 combines with J gene TRBJ2-1; 7 nucleotides align to TRBD2. Input material: peripheral blood. The CDR3 loop is CASSQNRGSYRPNEQFF. The CDR3 DNA is TGCGCCAGCAGCCAAAACCGCGGGAGCTACAGACCCAATGAGCAGTTCTTC.